Included here is one T cell receptor (beta chain) sequence, with context. This clone has more than one count but fewer than ten. Which antigen it targets is not known. Base qualities are missing; no much larger clone stands one base away. This record belongs to a study of blood T cell repertoires in COVID-19 (dated by TCRdb to about 2020). In the study overall: Collaborator samples came from the United States, Italy and Spain and covered acute and convalescent phases of COVID-19. The prospective study material was composed of cDNA or gDNA derived from T cells, B-cell-depleted T cells, or PBMCs. The dataset comprised deeply sampled blood TCRbeta repertoires from subjects exposed to, actively infected with, or recovered from COVID-19. The repertoires were made available in a free public database intended to serve as a resource for research on the immune response to SARS-CoV-2. The samples were drawn from two sources: the first 160 participants of the ongoing ImmuneRACE study, and approximately 1,300 subjects contributed by 6 global collaborators. Sample metadata almost always included a de-identified subject ID, COVID-19 status, age in years and sex. Where available, HLA class I and class II types were obtained from metadata supplied by the sample provider rather than from assay-based typing. Results the study describes overall, beyond this receptor: Clinical and demographic metadata were provided uncurated, with the amount varying by source and participant.

Each collaborating institution followed its own protocols to collect whole blood in K2EDTA tubes. For TCRbeta analysis, collaborators shipped samples as frozen whole blood, isolated PBMCs, or DNA extracted from either of those sample types. TCRbeta CDR3 regions were amplified from genomic DNA by means of the immunoSEQ Assay, a bias-controlled multiplex PCR. For the original study's pipeline: The number of nucleated cells in each sample was estimated by amplification of reference gene primers within the assay. To quantify the absolute abundance of each unique TCRbeta CDR3 rearrangement, sequence reads were collapsed and filtered. For each sample, productive Simpson clonality was calculated as the square root of Simpson's diversity index across productive rearrangements. TCRdb limited this immuneACCESS table to in-frame rearrangements with V and J called. A share of clones is missing; checked studies link under half to unresolved V genes, and the rest is unexplained. For V, J and clone size, that table is used; D and trimming come from the DNA. In this sample the table shows 180,000 or so clones, 88% of which occur a single time. The ten largest make up around 1.5% of the sample.

This receptor was taken from a man between 18 and 29 years old with active or convalescent COVID-19. The sequenced material came from peripheral blood.

In nucleotide form, the sequence is TGTGCCAGCAGCTTCGGGCAGGGTCCTTACGAGCAGTACTTC. It translates as CASSFGQGPYEQYF. This chain is built from TRBV7-2 and TRBJ2-7; TRBD1 could be the D gene, as 5 bases match. CDR1 SGHTA and CDR2 FQGNSA are derived from the germline V gene. From its cysteine to its phenylalanine, the CDR3 spans 14 amino acids. Just the 42-base CDR3 DNA is kept, in frame starting at base 1. V is cut by 3 bases and J by 4 bases, and the space between the germline ends is 13 bases.